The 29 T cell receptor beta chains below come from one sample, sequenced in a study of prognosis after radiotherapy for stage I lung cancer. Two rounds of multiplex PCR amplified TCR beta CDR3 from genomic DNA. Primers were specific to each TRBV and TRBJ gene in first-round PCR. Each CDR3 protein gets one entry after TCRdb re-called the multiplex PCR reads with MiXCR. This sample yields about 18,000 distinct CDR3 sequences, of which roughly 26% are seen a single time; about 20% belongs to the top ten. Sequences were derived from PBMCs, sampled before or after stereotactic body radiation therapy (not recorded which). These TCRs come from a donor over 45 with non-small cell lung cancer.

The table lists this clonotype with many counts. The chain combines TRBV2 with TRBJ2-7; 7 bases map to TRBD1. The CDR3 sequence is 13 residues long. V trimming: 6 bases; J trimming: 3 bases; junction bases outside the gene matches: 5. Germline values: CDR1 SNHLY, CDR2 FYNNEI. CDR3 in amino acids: CASRVGQYYEQYF. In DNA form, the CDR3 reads TGTGCCAGCAGGGTGGGACAGTACTACGAGCAGTACTTC.

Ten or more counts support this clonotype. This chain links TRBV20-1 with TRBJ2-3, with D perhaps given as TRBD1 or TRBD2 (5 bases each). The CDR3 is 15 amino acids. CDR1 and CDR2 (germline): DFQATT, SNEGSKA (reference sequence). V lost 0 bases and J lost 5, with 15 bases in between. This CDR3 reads CSARDRFGGIDTQYF. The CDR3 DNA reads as TGCAGTGCTAGAGATAGATTTGGGGGAATAGATACGCAGTATTTT.

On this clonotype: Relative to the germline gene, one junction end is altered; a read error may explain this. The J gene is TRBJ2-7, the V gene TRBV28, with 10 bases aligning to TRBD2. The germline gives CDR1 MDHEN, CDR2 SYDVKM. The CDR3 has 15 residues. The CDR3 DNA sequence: TGTGCCAGCAGATGGGGGCTAGCGGGGGACTACGATCAGTACTTC. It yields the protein CASRWGLAGDYDQYF.

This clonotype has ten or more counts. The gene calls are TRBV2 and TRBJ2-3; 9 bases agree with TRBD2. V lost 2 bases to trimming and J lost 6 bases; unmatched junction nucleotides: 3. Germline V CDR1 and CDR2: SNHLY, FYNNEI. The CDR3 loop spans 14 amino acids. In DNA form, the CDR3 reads TGTGCCAGCAGTGAAAGGCGGGGGGGGGATACGCAGTATTTT. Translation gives CASSERRGGDTQYF.

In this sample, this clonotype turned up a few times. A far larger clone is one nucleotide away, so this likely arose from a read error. The CDR3 DNA reads as TGTGCCAGCAGCGACCTTGTTGGGAACACAGATACGCAGTATTTT. Translating gives CASSDLVGNTDTQYF. The V call is TRBV6-2 or TRBV6-3, the J call TRBJ2-3; D is unresolved. This CDR3 has 15 residues. V was pared by 6 bases and J by 2 bases, with 15 bases between. The germline CDR1 and CDR2 sequences are MNHEY and SVGEGT.

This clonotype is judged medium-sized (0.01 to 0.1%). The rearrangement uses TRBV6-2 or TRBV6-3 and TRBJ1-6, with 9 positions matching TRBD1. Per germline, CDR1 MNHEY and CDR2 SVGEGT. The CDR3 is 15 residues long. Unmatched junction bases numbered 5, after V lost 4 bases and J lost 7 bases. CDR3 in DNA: TGTGCCAGCAGTTTCACCGGGACAGGGAATTCACCCCTCCACTTT. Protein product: CASSFTGTGNSPLHF.

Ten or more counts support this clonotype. CDR3 sequence reads: CASSSPYQEPIGYTF. The CDR3, as DNA: TGTGCCAGCAGCTCTCCCTACCAGGAGCCTATTGGCTACACCTTC. This sequence joins TRBV7-9 and TRBJ1-2; the D is unclear. CDR1 is SEHNR and CDR2 is FQNEAQ in the germline V gene (reference sequence). Trimming pared 4 bases from V and 7 bases from J, leaving 19 bases between. This CDR3 region has 15 residues.

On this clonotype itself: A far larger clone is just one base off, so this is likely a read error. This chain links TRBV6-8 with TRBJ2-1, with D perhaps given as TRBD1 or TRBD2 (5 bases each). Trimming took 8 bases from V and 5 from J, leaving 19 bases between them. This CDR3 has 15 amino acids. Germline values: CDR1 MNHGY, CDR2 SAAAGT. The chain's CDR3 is CASRPTARGDNEQFF. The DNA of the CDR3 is TGTGCCAGCCGTCCGACAGCGCGAGGGGACAATGAGCAGTTCTTC.

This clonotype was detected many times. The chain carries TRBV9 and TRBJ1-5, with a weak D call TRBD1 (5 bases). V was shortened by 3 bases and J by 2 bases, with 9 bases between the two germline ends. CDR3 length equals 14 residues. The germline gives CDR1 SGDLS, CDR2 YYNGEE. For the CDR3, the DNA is TGTGCCAGCAGCGCGGACATCGGCAATCAGCCCCAGCATTTT. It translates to CASSADIGNQPQHF.

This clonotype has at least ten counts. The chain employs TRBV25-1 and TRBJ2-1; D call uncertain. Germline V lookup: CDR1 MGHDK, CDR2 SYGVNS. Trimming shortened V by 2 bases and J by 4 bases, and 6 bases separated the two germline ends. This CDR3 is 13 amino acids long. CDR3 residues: CASSEKSYNEQFF. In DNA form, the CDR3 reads TGTGCCAGCAGTGAAAAATCTTACAATGAGCAGTTCTTC.

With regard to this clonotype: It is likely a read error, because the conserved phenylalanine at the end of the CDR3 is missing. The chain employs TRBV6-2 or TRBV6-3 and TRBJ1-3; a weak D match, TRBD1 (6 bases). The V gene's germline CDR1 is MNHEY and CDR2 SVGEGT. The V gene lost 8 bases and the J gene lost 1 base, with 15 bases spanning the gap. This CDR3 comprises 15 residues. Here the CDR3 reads CASDAGDLSGNTIYY. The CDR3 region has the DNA TGTGCCAGCGATGCAGGGGATTTATCTGGAAACACCATATATTAT.

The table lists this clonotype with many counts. CDR3 sequence reads: CASSEGLAQPREQYF. The CDR3 DNA reads TGTGCCAGCAGTGAAGGTCTAGCGCAACCCCGGGAGCAGTACTTC. The chain recombines TRBV2 with TRBJ2-7; maybe TRBD2 (6 bases). This CDR3 region has 15 residues. Germline CDR1 reads SNHLY; CDR2 reads FYNNEI. The V gene lost 1 base and the J gene lost 7 bases, with 17 bases spanning the gap. The whole variable domain, remainder taken from reference TRBV2 and TRBJ2-7, is EPEVTQTPSHQVTQMGQEVILRCVPISNHLYFYWYRQILGQKVEFLVSFYNNEISEKSEIFDDQFSVERPDGSNFTLKIRSTKLEDSAMYFCASSEGLAQPREQYFGPGTRLTVT.

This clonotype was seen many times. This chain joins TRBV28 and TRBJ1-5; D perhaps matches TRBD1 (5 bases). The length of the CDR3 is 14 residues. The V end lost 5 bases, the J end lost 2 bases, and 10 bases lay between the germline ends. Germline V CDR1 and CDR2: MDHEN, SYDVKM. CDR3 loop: CASSLDSRNQPQHF. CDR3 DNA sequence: TGTGCCAGCAGTCTCGACAGTCGCAATCAGCCCCAGCATTTT.

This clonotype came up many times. CDR3 region: CASSFSSGYSYEQYF. CDR3 nucleotides: TGCGCCAGCAGCTTTTCGAGCGGGTACTCCTACGAGCAGTACTTC. The chain employs TRBV5-1 and TRBJ2-7, with D perhaps matching TRBD2 (6 bases). Per germline, CDR1 SGHRS and CDR2 YFSETQ. The CDR3 is 15 amino acids. V lost 2 bases, J lost 0 bases, and 12 bases lay in between.

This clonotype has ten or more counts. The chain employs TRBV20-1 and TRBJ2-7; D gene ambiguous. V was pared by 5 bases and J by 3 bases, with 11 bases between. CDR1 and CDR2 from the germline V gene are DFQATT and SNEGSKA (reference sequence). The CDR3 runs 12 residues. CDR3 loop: CSAGVGSYEQYF. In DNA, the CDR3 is TGCAGTGCTGGTGTAGGCAGCTACGAGCAGTACTTC.

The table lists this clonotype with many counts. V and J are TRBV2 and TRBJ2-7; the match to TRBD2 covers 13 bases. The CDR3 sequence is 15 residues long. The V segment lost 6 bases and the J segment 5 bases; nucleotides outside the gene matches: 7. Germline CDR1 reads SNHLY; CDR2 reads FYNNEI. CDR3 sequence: CASSQTSGRADEQYF. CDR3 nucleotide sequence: TGTGCCAGCAGCCAAACTAGCGGGAGGGCCGACGAGCAGTACTTC.

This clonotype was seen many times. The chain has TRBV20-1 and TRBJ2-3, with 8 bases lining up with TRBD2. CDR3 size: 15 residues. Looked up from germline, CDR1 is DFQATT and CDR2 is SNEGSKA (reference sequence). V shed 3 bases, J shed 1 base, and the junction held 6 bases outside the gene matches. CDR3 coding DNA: TGCAGTGCTAGTTCTGGGCGGGAGGGCACAGATACGCAGTATTTT. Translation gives CSASSGREGTDTQYF.

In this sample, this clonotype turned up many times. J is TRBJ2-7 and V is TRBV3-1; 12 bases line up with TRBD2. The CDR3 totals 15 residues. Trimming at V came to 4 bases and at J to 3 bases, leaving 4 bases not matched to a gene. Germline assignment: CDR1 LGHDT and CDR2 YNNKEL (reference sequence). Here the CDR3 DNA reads TGTGCCAGCAGCCGTCCGGGACTAGCGGGCTACGAGCAGTACTTC. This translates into CASSRPGLAGYEQYF.

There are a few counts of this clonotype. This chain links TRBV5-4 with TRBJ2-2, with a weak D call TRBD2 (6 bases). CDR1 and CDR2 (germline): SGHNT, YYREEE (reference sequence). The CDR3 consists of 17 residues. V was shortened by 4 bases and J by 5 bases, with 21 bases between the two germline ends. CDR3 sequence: CASSPALEAGKTGELFF. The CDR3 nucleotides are TGTGCCAGCAGCCCTGCCCTGGAGGCGGGAAAGACCGGGGAGCTGTTTTTT.

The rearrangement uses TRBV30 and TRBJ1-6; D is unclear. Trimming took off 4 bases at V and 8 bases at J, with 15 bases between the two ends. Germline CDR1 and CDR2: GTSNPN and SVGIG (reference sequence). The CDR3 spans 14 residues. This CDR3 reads CAWNKGPWDSPLHF. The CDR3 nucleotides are TGTGCCTGGAACAAAGGGCCATGGGATTCACCCCTCCACTTT.

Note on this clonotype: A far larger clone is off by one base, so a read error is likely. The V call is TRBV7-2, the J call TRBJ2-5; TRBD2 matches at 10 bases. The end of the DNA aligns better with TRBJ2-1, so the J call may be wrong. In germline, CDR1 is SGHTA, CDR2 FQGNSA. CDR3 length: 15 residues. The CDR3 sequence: CASSHAGLAYNEQFF. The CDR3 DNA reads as TGTGCCAGCAGCCATGCGGGACTAGCGTACAATGAGCAGTTCTTC.

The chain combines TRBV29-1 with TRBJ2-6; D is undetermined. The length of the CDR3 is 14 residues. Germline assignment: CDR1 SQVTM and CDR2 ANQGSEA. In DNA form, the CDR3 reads TGCATCTTTGCAGTTAGTTCTGGGGCCAACGTCCTGACTTTC. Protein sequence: CIFAVSSGANVLTF.

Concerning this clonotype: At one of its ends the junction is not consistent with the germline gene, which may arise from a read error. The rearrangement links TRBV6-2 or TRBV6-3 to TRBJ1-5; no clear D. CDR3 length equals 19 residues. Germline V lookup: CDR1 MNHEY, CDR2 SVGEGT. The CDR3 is CASSYSSGSGIESNKPQNF. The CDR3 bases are TGTGCCAGCAGTTACTCTTCCGGGTCGGGGATTGAAAGCAATAAGCCCCAGAATTTT.

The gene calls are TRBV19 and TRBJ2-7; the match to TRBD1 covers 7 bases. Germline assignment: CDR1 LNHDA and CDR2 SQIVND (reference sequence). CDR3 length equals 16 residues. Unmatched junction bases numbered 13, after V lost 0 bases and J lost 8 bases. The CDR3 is CASSIDLGTAKSQQYF. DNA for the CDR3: TGTGCCAGTAGTATAGATCTAGGGACAGCTAAAAGCCAGCAGTACTTC.

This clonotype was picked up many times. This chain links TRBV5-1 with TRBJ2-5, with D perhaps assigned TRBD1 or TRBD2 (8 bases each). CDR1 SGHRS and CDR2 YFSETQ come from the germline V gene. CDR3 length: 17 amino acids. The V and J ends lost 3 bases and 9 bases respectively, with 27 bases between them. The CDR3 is CASSSSGQAGRVQAQYF. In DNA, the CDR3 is TGCGCCAGCAGCTCCTCGGGACAGGCCGGGAGGGTTCAGGCCCAGTACTTC.

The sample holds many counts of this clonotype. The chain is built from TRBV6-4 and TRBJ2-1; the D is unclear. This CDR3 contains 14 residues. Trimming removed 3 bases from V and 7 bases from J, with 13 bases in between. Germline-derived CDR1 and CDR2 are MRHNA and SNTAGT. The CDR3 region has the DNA TGTGCCAGCAGTGATTCGGCTTCTCTAAATGAGCAGTTCTTC. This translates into CASSDSASLNEQFF.

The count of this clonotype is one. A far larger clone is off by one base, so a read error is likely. CDR3 region: CASSKRGPHSEQFF. For the CDR3, the DNA is TGTGCCAGCAGTAAACGGGGCCCCCACAGTGAGCAGTTCTTC. This sequence joins TRBV6-5 and TRBJ2-1, with D tentatively TRBD1 or TRBD2 (5 bases each). CDR1 is MNHEY, CDR2 SVGAGI, per germline. This CDR3 region has 14 residues. V lost 5 bases to trimming and J lost 9 bases, with 17 bases between them.

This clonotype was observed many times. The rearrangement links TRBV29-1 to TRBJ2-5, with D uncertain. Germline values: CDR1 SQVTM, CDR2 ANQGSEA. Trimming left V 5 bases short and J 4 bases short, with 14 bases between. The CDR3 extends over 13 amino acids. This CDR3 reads CSVSVGSVETQYF. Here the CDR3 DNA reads TGCAGCGTTTCAGTAGGGTCGGTAGAGACCCAGTACTTC.

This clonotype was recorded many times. DNA of the CDR3: TGTGCCAGCAGCCAAGTGGGACTAGCGGGAGGGAATGAGCAGTTCTTC. Translating it yields CASSQVGLAGGNEQFF. The chain carries TRBV3-1 and TRBJ2-1, with TRBD2 identical over 16 bases. The trim removed 1 base at V and 7 bases at J, leaving 1 base unmatched. This CDR3 spans 16 amino acids. Germline V lookup: CDR1 LGHDT, CDR2 YNNKEL (reference sequence).